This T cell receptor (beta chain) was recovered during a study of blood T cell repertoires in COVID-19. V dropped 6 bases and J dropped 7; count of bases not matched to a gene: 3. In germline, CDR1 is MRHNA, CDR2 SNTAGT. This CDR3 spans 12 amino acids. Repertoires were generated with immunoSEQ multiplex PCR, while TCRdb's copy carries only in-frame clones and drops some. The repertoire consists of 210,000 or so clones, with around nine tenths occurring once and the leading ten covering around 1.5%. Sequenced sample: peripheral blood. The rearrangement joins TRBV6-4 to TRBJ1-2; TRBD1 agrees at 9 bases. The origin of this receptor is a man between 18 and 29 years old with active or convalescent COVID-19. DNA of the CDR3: TGTGCCAGCAGGGGACAGGGAATTGGCTACACCTTC. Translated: CASRGQGIGYTF.